Below are 15 T cell receptor beta chains sequenced from a single sample in a study of blood T cells in healthy people across ages (dated by TCRdb to the mid-2010s). Library prep was done by 5' RACE. Sequencing was carried out with an Illumina HiSeq 2500. A second PCR of roughly 6 to 11 cycles was run with a J-beta primer mix and a sample-barcoded 5' primer. TCRdb reworked the public reads: Q25 trimming with fastp, MiXCR clone assembly, productive beta chains retained. Each entry merges the rows of one CDR3 protein and shows their most common DNA and genes. Present in this sample are about 1.5 million distinct CDR3 sequences, roughly 43% of which were seen just once. Roughly 3.7% of the sample is in the top ten clones. Sample: blood. Every receptor here comes from a young woman in good health.

V is TRBV18 and J is TRBJ1-4; unclear D gene. V lost 6 bases and J lost 0, with 17 bases in between. Germline values: CDR1 KGHSH, CDR2 LQKENI. The CDR3 extends over 17 amino acids. The CDR3 region has the DNA TGTGCCAGCTCGCAAGAGGTTTTTTTTGCAACTAATGAAAAACTGTTTTTT. Its protein product is CASSQEVFFATNEKLFF.

Note on this clonotype: Possible read error: a much larger clone is one base away. This sequence joins TRBV29-1 and TRBJ2-1; no definite D call. Looked up from germline, CDR1 is SQVTM and CDR2 is ANQGSEA. The CDR3 runs to 13 residues. Trimming stripped 7 bases from V and 0 bases from J, with 10 bases between. This CDR3 reads CSGTVNSYNEQFF. Here the CDR3 DNA reads TGCAGCGGAACAGTGAACTCCTACAATGAGCAGTTCTTC.

This chain joins TRBV15 and TRBJ2-4, with D perhaps matching TRBD1 or TRBD2 (5 bases each). V was pared by 10 bases and J by 5 bases, with 18 bases between. This CDR3 is 14 amino acids long. Germline lookup yields CDR1 LNHNV and CDR2 YYDKDF (reference sequence). CDR3 loop: CAIAWNVGENIQYF. CDR3 nucleotides: TGTGCCATCGCATGGAATGTGGGGGAAAACATTCAGTACTTC.

The CDR3 coding sequence is TGTGCCTGGAGTGTGTTCAGACTAGCCAAAAACATTCAGTACTTC. Translated: CAWSVFRLAKNIQYF. The chain recombines TRBV30 with TRBJ2-4; no clear D. V lost 0 bases, J lost 0 bases, and 9 bases lay in between. The CDR3 covers 15 residues. The germline V gene encodes CDR1 GTSNPN and CDR2 SVGIG (reference sequence).

The rearrangement links TRBV7-2 to TRBJ2-5, with TRBD2 identical over 10 bases. After removal of 1 base from V and 6 bases from J, the junction contained 8 bases not matched to a gene. There are 16 residues in the CDR3. Per germline, CDR1 SGHTA and CDR2 FQGNSA. CDR3 residues: CASSLGASGSWKTQYF. CDR3 DNA: TGTGCCAGCAGCTTAGGGGCTAGCGGGAGCTGGAAGACCCAGTACTTC.

This chain connects TRBV6-4 to TRBJ2-2; tentatively, D is TRBD2 (6 bases). Trimming removed 5 bases from V and 7 bases from J, with 11 bases in between. The CDR3 sequence is 13 residues long. The germline CDR1 and CDR2 sequences are MRHNA and SNTAGT. The CDR3 region is CASSNGGSGELFF. The CDR3 DNA follows: TGTGCCAGCAGTAACGGGGGTAGCGGGGAGCTGTTTTTT.

The genes are TRBV5-1 and TRBJ1-1, with D hard to call. CDR1 is SGHRS, CDR2 YFSETQ, per germline. Trimming shortened V by 4 bases and J by 9 bases, and 16 bases separated the two germline ends. The CDR3 is 13 residues long. The CDR3 region is CASSPLGQDQAFF. The DNA of the CDR3 is TGCGCCAGCAGCCCCCTCGGGCAGGACCAAGCTTTCTTT.

The chain combines TRBV27 with TRBJ2-1; 8 positions agree with TRBD2. Losses at the gene ends were 5 bases for V and 4 bases for J; bases not matched to a gene: 7. Germline-derived CDR1 and CDR2 are MNHEY and SMNVEV (reference sequence). CDR3 length: 15 residues. This CDR3 is CASSNGRAKYNEQFF. CDR3 coding DNA: TGTGCCAGCAGTAACGGGAGGGCCAAGTACAATGAGCAGTTCTTC.

This clonotype was recorded only once. The gene calls are TRBV5-1 and TRBJ2-3; no definite D call. Trimming removed 2 bases at V and 3 bases at J, with 16 bases between. The CDR3 totals 16 residues. Germline V gives CDR1 SGHRS, CDR2 YFSETQ. CDR3 bases: TGCGCCAGCAGCTTAGGAGACGGATGGGCGACAGATACGCAGTATTTT. Its protein product is CASSLGDGWATDTQYF.

The V and J genes are TRBV25-1 and TRBJ1-1; D unresolved. Germline assignment: CDR1 MGHDK and CDR2 SYGVNS. The CDR3 consists of 11 residues. The germline V and J ends were trimmed by 5 bases and 10 bases, with 11 bases remaining between them. CDR3 residues: CASSLEMAAFF. As DNA, the CDR3 is TGTGCCAGCAGTCTAGAGATGGCAGCTTTCTTT.

V usage is TRBV3-1 and J usage is TRBJ1-2; possible D gene TRBD1, 5 bases. Deletions cut 0 bases from V and 8 bases from J, with 19 bases between. CDR3 length: 16 residues. From germline, CDR1 is LGHDT and CDR2 YNNKEL (reference sequence). The CDR3 reads CASSQDRSTGPKGYTF. In DNA, the CDR3 is TGTGCCAGCAGCCAAGATCGGTCGACGGGGCCAAAGGGCTACACCTTC.

The chain joins TRBV9 to TRBJ2-1; TRBD2 matches at 8 bases. The last part of the DNA fits TRBJ2-7 better; the J call may be wrong. This CDR3 has 16 residues. The germline V gene has CDR1 SGDLS and CDR2 YYNGEE. CDR3 DNA sequence: TGTGCCAGCAGCGTAAGGGGTAGCGGGGTCTACAATGAGCAGTACTTC. Its translation: CASSVRGSGVYNEQYF.

This clonotype was seen a few times. The chain couples TRBV6-2 or TRBV6-3 to TRBJ1-1; the D gene is possibly TRBD1 (6 bases). Trimming took 3 bases from V and 0 from J, leaving 8 bases between them. This CDR3 spans 14 amino acids. Germline lookup yields CDR1 MNHEY and CDR2 SVGEGT. The CDR3 DNA reads as TGTGCCAGCAGTTATGACAGGTTGAACACTGAAGCTTTCTTT. It encodes CASSYDRLNTEAFF.

This clonotype was seen only a few times. This sequence joins TRBV30 and TRBJ1-2, with TRBD1 identical over 7 bases. Germline values: CDR1 GTSNPN, CDR2 SVGIG (reference sequence). The CDR3 is 10 residues long. Germline trimming cut 7 bases from V and 10 bases from J; bases unmatched to any gene: 6. The CDR3 nucleotides read TGTGCCTTCAGACAGGGCGACTACACCTTC. This codes for CAFRQGDYTF.

This clonotype showed up many times. CDR3 in amino acids: CSVAKVQETQYF. The CDR3 bases are TGCAGCGTTGCTAAGGTTCAAGAGACCCAGTACTTC. This chain joins TRBV29-1 and TRBJ2-5; no definite D call. Germline V gene data show CDR1 as SQVTM and CDR2 as ANQGSEA. The CDR3 covers 12 residues. Trimming left V 4 bases short and J 2 bases short, with 8 bases between.